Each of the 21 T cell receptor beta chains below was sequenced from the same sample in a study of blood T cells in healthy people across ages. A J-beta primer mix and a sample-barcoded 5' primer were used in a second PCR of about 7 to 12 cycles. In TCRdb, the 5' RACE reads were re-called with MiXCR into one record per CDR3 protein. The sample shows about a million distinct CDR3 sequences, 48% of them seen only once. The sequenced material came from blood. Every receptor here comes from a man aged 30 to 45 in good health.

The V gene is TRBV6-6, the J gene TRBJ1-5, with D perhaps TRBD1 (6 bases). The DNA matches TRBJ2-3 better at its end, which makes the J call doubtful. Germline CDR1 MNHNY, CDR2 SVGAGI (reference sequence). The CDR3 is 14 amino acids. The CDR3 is CASSYEGENQPQYF. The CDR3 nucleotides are TGTGCCAGCAGTTACGAGGGGGAAAATCAGCCCCAGTATTTT.

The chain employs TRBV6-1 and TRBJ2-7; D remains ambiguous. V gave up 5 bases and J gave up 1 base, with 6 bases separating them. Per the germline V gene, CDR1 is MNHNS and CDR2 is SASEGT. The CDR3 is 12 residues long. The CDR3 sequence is CASSTASYEQYF. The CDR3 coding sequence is TGTGCCAGCAGTACAGCTTCCTACGAGCAGTACTTC.

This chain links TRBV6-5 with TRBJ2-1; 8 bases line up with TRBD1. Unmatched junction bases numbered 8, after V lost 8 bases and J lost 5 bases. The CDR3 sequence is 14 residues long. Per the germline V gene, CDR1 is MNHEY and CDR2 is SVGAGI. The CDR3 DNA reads TGTGCCAGCCGGCGGACAGGGCGGAACAATGAGCAGTTCTTC. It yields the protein CASRRTGRNNEQFF.

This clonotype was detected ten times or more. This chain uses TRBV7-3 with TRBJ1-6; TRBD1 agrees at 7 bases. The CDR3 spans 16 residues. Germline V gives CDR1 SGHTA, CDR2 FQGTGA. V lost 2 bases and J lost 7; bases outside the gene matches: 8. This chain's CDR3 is CASSLVGGQSNSPLHF. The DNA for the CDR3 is TGTGCCAGCAGCTTAGTGGGGGGACAGTCGAATTCACCCCTCCACTTT.

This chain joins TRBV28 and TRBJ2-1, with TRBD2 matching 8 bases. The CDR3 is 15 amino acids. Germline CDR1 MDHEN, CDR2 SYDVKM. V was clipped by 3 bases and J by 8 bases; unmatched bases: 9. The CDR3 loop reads CASSLRGELVYEQFF. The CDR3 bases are TGTGCCAGCAGTTTGCGGGGGGAGCTGGTATATGAGCAGTTCTTC.

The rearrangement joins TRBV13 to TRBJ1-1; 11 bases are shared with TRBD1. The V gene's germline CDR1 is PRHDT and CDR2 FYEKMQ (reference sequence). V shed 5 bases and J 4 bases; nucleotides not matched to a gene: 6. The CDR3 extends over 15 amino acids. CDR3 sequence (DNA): TGTGCCAGCAGCGCCGGGACAGGGGGTACCACTGAAGCTTTCTTT. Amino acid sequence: CASSAGTGGTTEAFF. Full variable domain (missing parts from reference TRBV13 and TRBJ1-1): AAGVIQSPRHLIKEKRETATLKCYPIPRHDTVYWYQQGPGQDPQFLISFYEKMQSDKGSIPDRFSAQQFSDYHSELNMSSLELGDSALYFCASSAGTGGTTEAFFGQGTRLTVV.

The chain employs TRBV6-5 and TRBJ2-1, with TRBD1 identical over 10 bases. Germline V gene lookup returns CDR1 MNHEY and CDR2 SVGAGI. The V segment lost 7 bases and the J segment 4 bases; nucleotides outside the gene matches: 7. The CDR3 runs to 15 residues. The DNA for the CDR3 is TGTGCCAGCACCCCGACAGGGGGCGCGTACAATGAGCAGTTCTTC. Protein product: CASTPTGGAYNEQFF.

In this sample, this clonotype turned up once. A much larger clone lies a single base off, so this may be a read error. In DNA form, the CDR3 reads TGTGCCGCCCGCTCACTGAGCTCCTACAATGAGCAGTTCTTC. This sequence encodes CAARSLSSYNEQFF. The chain is built from TRBV27 and TRBJ2-1, with D uncertain. The CDR3 extends over 14 amino acids. The germline V gene encodes CDR1 MNHEY and CDR2 SMNVEV (reference sequence). Trimming shortened V by 11 bases and J by 0 bases, and 14 bases separated the two germline ends.

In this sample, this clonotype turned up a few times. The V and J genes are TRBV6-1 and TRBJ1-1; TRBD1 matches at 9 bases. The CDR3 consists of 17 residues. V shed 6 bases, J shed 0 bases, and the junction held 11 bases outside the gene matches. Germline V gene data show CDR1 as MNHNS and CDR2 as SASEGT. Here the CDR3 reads CASRKSGTGTLNTEAFF. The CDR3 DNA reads TGTGCCAGCAGGAAATCCGGGACAGGGACGTTGAACACTGAAGCTTTCTTT.

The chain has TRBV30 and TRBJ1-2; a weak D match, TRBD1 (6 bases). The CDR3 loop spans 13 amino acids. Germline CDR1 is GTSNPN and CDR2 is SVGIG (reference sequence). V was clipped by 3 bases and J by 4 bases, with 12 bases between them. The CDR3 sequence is CAWSLTGTYGYTF. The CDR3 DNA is TGTGCCTGGAGCCTAACAGGGACCTATGGCTACACCTTC.

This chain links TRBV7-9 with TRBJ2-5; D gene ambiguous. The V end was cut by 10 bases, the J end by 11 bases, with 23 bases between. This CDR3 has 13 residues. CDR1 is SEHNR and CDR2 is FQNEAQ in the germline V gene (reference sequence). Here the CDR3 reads CATLHDSPSEQYF. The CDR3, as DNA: TGTGCCACCCTACACGACTCGCCGTCGGAGCAGTACTTC.

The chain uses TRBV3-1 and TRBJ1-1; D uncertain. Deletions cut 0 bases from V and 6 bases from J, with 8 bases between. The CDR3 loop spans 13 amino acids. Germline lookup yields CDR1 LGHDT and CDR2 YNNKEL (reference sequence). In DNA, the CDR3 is TGTGCCAGCAGCCAAGACGAAAGAGCTGAAGCTTTCTTT. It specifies CASSQDERAEAFF.

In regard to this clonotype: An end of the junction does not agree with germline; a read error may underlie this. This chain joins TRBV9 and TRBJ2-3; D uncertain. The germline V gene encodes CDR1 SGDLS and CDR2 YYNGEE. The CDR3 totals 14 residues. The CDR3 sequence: CASGVGRGTDTQYF. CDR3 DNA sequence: TGTGCCAGCGGCGTCGGCCGGGGCACAGATACGCAGTATTTT.

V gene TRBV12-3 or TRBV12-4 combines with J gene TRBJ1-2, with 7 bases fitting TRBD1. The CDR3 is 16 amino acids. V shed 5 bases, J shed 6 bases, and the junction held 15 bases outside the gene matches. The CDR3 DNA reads TGTGCCAGCAGTCCCTATCGACAGGGTACGGTTGATGGCTACACCTTC. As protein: CASSPYRQGTVDGYTF.

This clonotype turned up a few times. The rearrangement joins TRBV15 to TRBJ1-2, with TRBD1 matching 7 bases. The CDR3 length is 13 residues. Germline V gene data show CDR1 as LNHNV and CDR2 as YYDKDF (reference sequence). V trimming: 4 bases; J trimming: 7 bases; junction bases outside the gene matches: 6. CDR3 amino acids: CATSMGQLRGYTF. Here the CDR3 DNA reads TGTGCCACCAGCATGGGACAGTTACGTGGCTACACCTTC. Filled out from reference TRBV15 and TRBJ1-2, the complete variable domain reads DAMVIQNPRYQVTQFGKPVTLSCSQTLNHNVMYWYQQKSSQAPKLLFHYYDKDFNNEADTPDNFQSRRPNTSFCFLDIRSPGLGDTAMYLCATSMGQLRGYTFGSGTRLTVV.

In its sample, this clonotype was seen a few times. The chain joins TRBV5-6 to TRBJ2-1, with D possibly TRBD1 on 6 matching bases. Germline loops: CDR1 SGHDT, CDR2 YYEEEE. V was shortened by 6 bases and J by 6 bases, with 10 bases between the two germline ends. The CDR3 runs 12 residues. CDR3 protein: CASTMGANEQFF. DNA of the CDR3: TGTGCCAGCACTATGGGGGCCAATGAGCAGTTCTTC.

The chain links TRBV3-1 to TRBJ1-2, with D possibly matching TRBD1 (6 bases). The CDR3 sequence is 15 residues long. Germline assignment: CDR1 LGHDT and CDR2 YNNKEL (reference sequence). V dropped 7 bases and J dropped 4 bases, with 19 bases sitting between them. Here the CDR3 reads CASTGRGGQSYGYTF. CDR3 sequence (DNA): TGTGCCAGCACCGGAAGGGGGGGGCAGAGCTATGGCTACACCTTC. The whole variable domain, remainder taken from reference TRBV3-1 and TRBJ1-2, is DTAVSQTPKYLVTQMGNDKSIKCEQNLGHDTMYWYKQDSKKFLKIMFSYNNKELIINETVPNRFSPKSPDKAHLNLHINSLELGDSAVYFCASTGRGGQSYGYTFGSGTRLTVV.

Here the CDR3 reads CSAIRGTGVKSEAFF. The CDR3 DNA sequence: TGCAGCGCTATAAGAGGTACAGGGGTTAAGTCTGAAGCTTTCTTT. V gene TRBV29-1 combines with J gene TRBJ1-1; TRBD1 matches at 7 bases. The V and J ends lost 7 bases and 6 bases, in that order; junction bases with no gene match: 17. The CDR3 is 15 amino acids. Per germline, CDR1 SQVTM and CDR2 ANQGSEA.

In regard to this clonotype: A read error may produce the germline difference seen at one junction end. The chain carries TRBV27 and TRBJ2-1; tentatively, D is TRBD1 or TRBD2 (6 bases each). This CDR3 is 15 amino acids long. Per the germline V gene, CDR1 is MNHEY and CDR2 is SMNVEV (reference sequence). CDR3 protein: CASTPYGGLYNDQFF. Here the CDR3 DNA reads TGTGCCAGCACCCCTTACGGGGGCCTATACAATGATCAGTTCTTC.

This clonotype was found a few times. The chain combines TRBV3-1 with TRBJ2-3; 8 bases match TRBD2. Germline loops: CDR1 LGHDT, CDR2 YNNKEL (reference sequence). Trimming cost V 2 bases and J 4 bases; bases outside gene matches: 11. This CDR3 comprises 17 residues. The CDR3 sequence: CASSQPGGGSTADTQYF. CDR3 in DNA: TGTGCCAGCAGCCAACCGGGGGGGGGAAGTACGGCAGATACGCAGTATTTT.

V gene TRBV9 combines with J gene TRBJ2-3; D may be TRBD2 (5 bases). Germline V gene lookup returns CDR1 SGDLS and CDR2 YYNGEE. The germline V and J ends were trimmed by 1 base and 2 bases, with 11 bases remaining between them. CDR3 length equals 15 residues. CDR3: CASSVLAKATDTQYF. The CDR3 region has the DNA TGTGCCAGCAGCGTACTAGCAAAGGCCACAGATACGCAGTATTTT.